This entry is about one T cell receptor (beta chain). The same CDR3 arises from other DNA sequences in this sample as well. The data stem from a study of cytomegalovirus exposure and HLA in healthy donors. The germline V gene encodes CDR1 SGDLS and CDR2 YYNGEE. The trim removed 4 bases at V and 4 bases at J, leaving 4 bases unmatched. CDR3 length equals 13 residues. 13 Jbeta primers and 60 Vbeta primers were used for the PCR. Data came from immunoSEQ multiplex PCR; TCRdb stores just in-frame clones and leaves some out. In the table there are about 110,000 clones, around 81% of which are singletons. The chain carries TRBV9 and TRBJ2-5; 7 bases are a match to TRBD2. Sequencing used PBMCs. The clonotype originates from a woman between 25 and 40 years old in good health and CMV-seronegative. In DNA form, the CDR3 reads TGTGCCAGCAGCTCTTTAGCGGGAGAGACCCAGTACTTC. It codes for CASSSLAGETQYF.